This is a list of T cell receptor beta chains from one sample in a study of CD8 T cells in ankylosing spondylitis. TCRdb re-analysed the 5' RACE reads in MiXCR, keeping a single row per CDR3 protein. The sample consists of roughly 350,000 distinct CDR3 sequences, 6.5% to 10% of them appearing once. Sequencing was performed on blood, either unsorted or a sorted T cell fraction (not recorded which). The receptors shown here come from a male donor with ankylosing spondylitis. Each CDR3 is given with its conserved first and last residue. The D gene is left open where the match is weak. For some rows the clone size is stated as once, few or many, or as a class when expanded; others skip it.

>16|TRBV27|few|.|TRBJ1-2
CASSLRGRAPNYGYTF
TGTGCCAGCAGTTTACGAGGCAGGGCGCCCAACTATGGCTACACCTTC
>17|TRBV7-3|.|TRBD2|TRBJ2-1
CASSLGLSAGPYNEQFF
TGTGCCAGCAGCTTAGGTCTTTCAGCGGGACCCTACAATGAGCAGTTCTTC
>14|TRBV9|.|TRBD1|TRBJ1-2
CASSPRGQDVGYTF
TGTGCCAGCAGCCCCCGGGGACAGGATGTTGGCTACACCTTC
>14|TRBV11-2|few|.|TRBJ2-5
CASSLDLIQETQYF
TGTGCCAGCAGCTTAGACTTAATACAAGAGACCCAGTACTTC
>15|TRBV3-1|few|TRBD2|TRBJ2-1
CASSQNSGGYNEQFF
TGTGCCAGCAGCCAGAACAGCGGGGGGTACAATGAGCAGTTCTTC
>15|TRBV27|few|.|TRBJ2-7
CASSLSSGRTYEQYF
TGTGCCAGCAGTTTAAGTTCCGGACGGACTTACGAGCAGTACTTC
>13|TRBV29-1|.|.|TRBJ2-2
CSAGGAGTGELFF
TGCAGCGCCGGCGGGGCCGGCACCGGGGAGCTGTTTTTT
>15|TRBV5-1|many|TRBD2|TRBJ2-3
CASSLDSGRADTQYF
TGCGCCAGCAGCTTGGACAGCGGGAGGGCAGATACGCAGTATTTT
>17|TRBV6-1|.|TRBD1|TRBJ1-3
CASSENLGQGTGNTIYF
TGTGCCAGCAGTGAGAACCTTGGACAGGGGACTGGAAACACCATATATTTT
>16|TRBV27|.|.|TRBJ2-3
CASSINGGSRTDTQYF
TGTGCCAGCTCAATTAACGGGGGATCTAGGACAGATACGCAGTATTTT
>13|TRBV10-1|.|.|TRBJ2-7
CASSGSGVYEQYF
TGCGCCAGCTCAGGCTCTGGGGTCTACGAGCAGTACTTC
>13|TRBV5-1|many|.|TRBJ2-5
CASSLLREETQYF
TGCGCCAGCAGCTTGCTTAGAGAAGAGACCCAGTACTTC
>13|TRBV28|.|.|TRBJ1-1
CASILQRNTEAFF
TGTGCCAGCATCCTACAGAGGAACACTGAAGCTTTCTTT
>14|TRBV7-9|.|.|TRBJ2-7
CASSFPGRPYEQYF
TGTGCCAGCAGCTTCCCAGGCCGTCCCTACGAGCAGTACTTC
>17|TRBV27|.|.|TRBJ2-3
CASSPNSDGISTDTQYF
TGTGCCAGCAGCCCCAATTCGGACGGGATAAGCACAGATACGCAGTATTTT
>15|TRBV11-2|few|TRBD1|TRBJ2-5
CASSSGGQGWETQYF
TGTGCCAGCAGCTCCGGAGGACAGGGGTGGGAGACCCAGTACTTC
>14|TRBV6-1|many|TRBD1|TRBJ1-2
CASSRLGQADGYTF
TGTGCCAGCAGTCGACTAGGACAGGCTGATGGCTACACCTTC
>15|TRBV5-1|.|TRBD1|TRBJ2-7
CASSSPQGASYEQYF
TGCGCCAGCAGCTCGCCCCAGGGGGCCTCCTACGAGCAGTACTTC
>14|TRBV5-4|.|.|TRBJ2-3
CASSMVGLADTQYF
TGTGCCAGCAGCATGGTGGGCCTCGCAGATACGCAGTATTTT
>16|TRBV12-3/TRBV12-4|.|TRBD1|TRBJ2-7
CASNLGEGTGDYEQYF
TGTGCCAGCAATCTAGGCGAGGGGACAGGGGATTACGAGCAGTACTTC
>15|TRBV12-3/TRBV12-4|.|.|TRBJ1-1
CASSLSPQGNTEAFF
TGTGCCAGCAGTTTAAGCCCTCAGGGGAACACTGAAGCTTTCTTT
>13|TRBV24-1|many|.|TRBJ2-1
CATSDLRVNEQFF
TGTGCCACCAGTGATTTAAGGGTAAATGAGCAGTTCTTC
>15|TRBV6-1|.|TRBD1|TRBJ2-2
CASSSRGQGTGELFF
TGTGCCAGCAGCTCCAGGGGGCAAGGCACCGGGGAGCTGTTTTTT
>13|TRBV29-1|.|TRBD1|TRBJ1-2
CSVGGHRGYGYTF
TGCAGCGTTGGAGGGCACAGGGGGTATGGCTACACCTTC
>15|TRBV6-1|.|TRBD1|TRBJ1-2
CASSPRDRGIDGYTF
TGTGCCAGCAGTCCCCGGGACAGGGGTATCGATGGCTACACCTTC
>16|TRBV28|.|.|TRBJ2-1
CASSFLSGGTHNEQFF
TGTGCCAGCAGTTTCCTCTCTGGCGGGACCCACAATGAGCAGTTCTTC
>16|TRBV6-1|.|TRBD2|TRBJ2-1
CASSKTSGRHYNEQFF
TGTGCCAGCAGTAAGACTAGCGGGAGGCACTACAATGAGCAGTTCTTC
>12|TRBV20-1|many|.|TRBJ1-2
CSAYRGDYGYTF
TGCAGTGCTTACCGGGGGGACTATGGCTACACCTTC
>16|TRBV19|few|TRBD1|TRBJ1-5
CASSSLDRAVGQPQHF
TGTGCCAGTAGTAGCCTCGACAGGGCCGTAGGTCAGCCCCAGCATTTT
>15|TRBV5-5|.|.|TRBJ2-3
CASSLDVPSTDTQYF
TGTGCCAGCAGCTTGGATGTACCTAGCACAGATACGCAGTATTTT
>13|TRBV20-1|many|TRBD2|TRBJ2-1
CSARSGGKNEQFF
TGCAGTGCTAGATCGGGAGGAAAAAATGAGCAGTTCTTC
>15|TRBV7-2|few|.|TRBJ2-7
CASSLTADSNYEQYF
TGTGCCAGCAGCTTGACGGCGGATTCCAACTACGAGCAGTACTTC
>14|TRBV4-2|.|.|TRBJ1-1
CASSHVRVGTEAFF
TGTGCCAGCAGCCACGTCCGGGTCGGCACTGAAGCTTTCTTT
>14|TRBV29-1|few|TRBD1|TRBJ1-3
CSVSWEGRGDTIYF
TGCAGCGTGTCATGGGAGGGCAGGGGGGACACCATATATTTT
>13|TRBV12-3/TRBV12-4|many|.|TRBJ2-5
CASSSQLSETQYF
TGTGCCAGCAGTTCCCAGCTATCCGAGACCCAGTACTTC
>11|TRBV6-5|many|.|TRBJ1-1
CASTLLGEAFF
TGTGCCAGCACCCTACTGGGTGAAGCTTTCTTT
>15|TRBV10-3|few|.|TRBJ1-2
CAISATDSDNRGYTF
TGTGCCATCAGTGCCACAGACTCAGATAACCGTGGCTACACCTTC
>14|TRBV12-3/TRBV12-4|few|TRBD1|TRBJ1-6
CASSSDRGGSPLHF
TGTGCCAGCAGCTCCGACAGGGGCGGCTCACCCCTCCACTTT
>14|TRBV5-1|.|.|TRBJ1-5
CASSWGGRVQPQHF
TGCGCCAGCAGCTGGGGGGGTCGCGTTCAGCCCCAGCATTTT